This T cell receptor (beta chain) appears in the sequencing data of a study of T cell changes during pregnancy in multiple sclerosis. Data came from immunoSEQ multiplex PCR; TCRdb stores just in-frame clones and leaves some out. The profile covers about 42,000 clones, with around 84% appearing a single time and 0.64% taken by the ten largest. The V gene's germline CDR1 is SGHNT and CDR2 YYREEE (reference sequence). With 0 bases clipped from V and 5 bases from J, the junction kept 3 bases outside the gene matches. The CDR3 consists of 15 residues. The receptor was isolated from a female donor with multiple sclerosis, enrolled in a pregnancy study. The specimen was CD4+ T cells from peripheral blood mononuclear cells, collected before pregnancy. The chain is built from TRBV5-4 and TRBJ2-5, with 11 nucleotides matching TRBD2. CDR3 protein: CASSLETSGAETQYF. The CDR3, as DNA: TGTGCCAGCAGCTTGGAGACTAGCGGGGCGGAGACCCAGTACTTC.